This TCR beta chain appears in the sequencing data of a study of cytomegalovirus exposure and HLA in healthy donors. Overall study findings and caveats: In vitro confirmation showed three CMV-associated chains to be CMV antigen specific. TCR clusters originating in the first cohort tended to co-occur in the roughly 110 validation repertoires, according to a later analysis. Associated with cytomegalovirus, according to the listing, were some 180 TCR beta chains. Rarity held for most TCR sequences, but there were some public TCRs that occurred in many donors.

This CDR3 has 15 residues. Some clones are missing from TCRdb's copy, which holds only in-frame ones; the method was immunoSEQ multiplex PCR. Of hundreds of thousands of clones in the sample, roughly 89% were seen once. Comment on this clone: Its antigen is unknown.

This receptor was taken from a young woman in good health and CMV-seronegative. The sequenced sample was PBMCs. This sequence joins TRBV21-1 and TRBJ2-7; the table's D call, TRBD1, was not checked against the DNA. TRBV21-1 is tagged as a pseudogene. CDR3 residues: CASSRDRDRDYEQYF. CDR3 sequence (DNA): TGTGCCAGCAGCAGAGACCGGGACAGGGATTACGAGCAGTACTTC.